Below are 28 T cell receptor beta chains sequenced from a single sample in a study of PD-L1 blockade in urothelial cancer. The time point was: pretreatment peripheral blood. Method: immunoSEQ multiplex PCR; TCRdb's copy keeps in-frame clones and lacks some. The sample yields tens of thousands of clones, 90% seen once. The sequencing here drew on PBMCs, taken around atezolizumab (anti-PD-L1) treatment. The receptors originated from a man aged 55 to 70 with urothelial cancer.

The CDR3 spells CASTRSPPGLAAGETQYF. In DNA, the CDR3 is TGTGCCAGCACCCGATCTCCCCCGGGACTAGCCGCCGGGGAGACCCAGTACTTC. The chain has TRBV11-1 and TRBJ2-5; TRBD2 agrees at 9 bases. Trimming cost V 7 bases and J 5 bases; bases outside gene matches: 20. The length of the CDR3 is 18 residues. From germline, CDR1 is SGHAT and CDR2 FQDESV (reference sequence).

This sequence joins TRBV18 and TRBJ2-7; 10 bases align to TRBD1. J lost 6 bases, V lost 4 bases, and 6 bases had no gene match. CDR1 is KGHSH, CDR2 LQKENI, per germline. This CDR3 contains 14 residues. The CDR3 region has the DNA TGTGCCAGCTCACGCCGACAGGGGGCTCCCGAGCAGTACTTC. Its protein product is CASSRRQGAPEQYF. The full variable domain, in which reference TRBV18 and TRBJ2-7 provide the parts outside the CDR3, is NAGVMQNPRHLVRRRGQEARLRCSPMKGHSHVYWYRQLPEEGLKFMVYLQKENIIDESGMPKERFSAEFPKEGPSILRIQQVVRGDSAAYFCASSRRQGAPEQYFGPGTRLTVT.

The V and J genes are TRBV10-2 and TRBJ1-4; TRBD1 matches 7 bases. The CDR3 contains 16 residues. Germline values: CDR1 WSHSY, CDR2 SAAADI. The trim removed 3 bases at V and 6 bases at J, leaving 10 bases unmatched. CDR3 in DNA: TGCGCCAGCAGTGAACCTGGTAAGGGGGCTGATGAAAAACTGTTTTTT. Translation gives CASSEPGKGADEKLFF.

The gene calls are TRBV7-9 and TRBJ2-5; no reliable D call. With 0 bases removed from V and 5 bases from J, the gap between germline ends came to 10 bases. The germline V gene has CDR1 SEHNR and CDR2 FQNEAQ (reference sequence). CDR3 length equals 14 residues. The CDR3 protein is CASSLASGRETQYF. In DNA form, the CDR3 reads TGTGCCAGCAGCTTAGCGAGTGGTCGTGAGACCCAGTACTTC.

The chain joins TRBV28 to TRBJ2-7; D call uncertain. Germline CDR1 MDHEN, CDR2 SYDVKM. Trimming pared 5 bases from V and 0 bases from J, leaving 11 bases between. This CDR3 contains 14 residues. This chain's CDR3 is CASSPTTYSYEQYF. In DNA form, the CDR3 reads TGTGCCAGCAGTCCAACCACCTACTCCTACGAGCAGTACTTC. Full variable domain (missing parts from reference TRBV28 and TRBJ2-7): DVKVTQSSRYLVKRTGEKVFLECVQDMDHENMFWYRQDPGLGLRLIYFSYDVKMKEKGDIPEGYSVSREKKERFSLILESASTNQTSMYLCASSPTTYSYEQYFGPGTRLTVT.

This rearrangement joins TRBV19 to TRBJ2-1; D not resolved. The CDR3 is 17 amino acids. Germline V gene sequence: CDR1 LNHDA, CDR2 SQIVND (reference sequence). Trimming removed 6 bases from V and 0 bases from J, with 18 bases in between. In DNA, the CDR3 is TGTGCCAGTAGCATCGGGTCTGGCGGTAGCTCCTACAATGAGCAGTTCTTC. Amino acids: CASSIGSGGSSYNEQFF.

The V call is TRBV25-1, the J call TRBJ2-3; 7 bases agree with TRBD1. V gave up 3 bases and J gave up 2 bases; unmatched junction bases: 8. There are 16 residues in the CDR3. Germline CDR1 is MGHDK and CDR2 is SYGVNS. CDR3 sequence (DNA): TGTGCCAGCAGTGATTCCGGGACAGTCGCCACAGATACGCAGTATTTT. Protein sequence: CASSDSGTVATDTQYF.

V gene TRBV6-6 combines with J gene TRBJ2-1; D gene uncertain. V lost 0 bases and J 6 bases, leaving 15 bases between the germline ends. Per germline, CDR1 MNHNY and CDR2 SVGAGI (reference sequence). The CDR3 has 16 residues. CDR3 DNA: TGTGCCAGCAGTTACTCTAACGAAGCGATAGGCAATGAGCAGTTCTTC. Encoded protein: CASSYSNEAIGNEQFF.

This chain connects TRBV4-1 to TRBJ2-1, with TRBD2 matching 12 bases. CDR1 and CDR2 from the germline V gene are MGHRA and YSYEKL. V lost 4 bases, J lost 1 base, and 11 bases stayed unmatched. The CDR3 has 19 amino acids. Here the CDR3 reads CASSPRLAGADLSYNEQFF. In DNA, the CDR3 is TGCGCCAGCAGCCCACGACTAGCGGGAGCAGATCTTTCCTACAATGAGCAGTTCTTC.

This sequence joins TRBV7-9 and TRBJ2-2; 10 bases match TRBD1. J was trimmed by 4 bases and V by 4 bases; bases with no gene match: 6. Germline loops: CDR1 SEHNR, CDR2 FQNEAQ (reference sequence). There are 16 residues in the CDR3. The CDR3 coding sequence is TGTGCCAGCAGCTCACCGGGACAGGGGTCCACCGGGGAGCTGTTTTTT. It yields the protein CASSSPGQGSTGELFF.

This clone was recorded only once. The chain is built from TRBV9 and TRBJ2-2; a possible D gene is TRBD1 (6 bases). CDR3 size: 15 residues. Germline V lookup: CDR1 SGDLS, CDR2 YYNGEE. With 2 bases removed from V and 4 bases from J, the gap between germline ends came to 12 bases. CDR3 loop: CASSVSRGGTGELFF. For the CDR3, the DNA is TGTGCCAGCAGCGTGAGCAGGGGCGGCACCGGGGAGCTGTTTTTT. Full variable domain (rest looked up from reference TRBV9 and TRBJ2-2): DSGVTQTPKHLITATGQRVTLRCSPRSGDLSVYWYQQSLDQGLQFLIQYYNGEERAKGNILERFSAQQFPDLHSELNLSSLELGDSALYFCASSVSRGGTGELFFGEGSRLTVL.

This chain connects TRBV6-5 to TRBJ2-7; D perhaps matches TRBD1 (6 bases). Germline CDR1 reads MNHEY; CDR2 reads SVGAGI. The CDR3 runs 14 residues. The ends were cut back, 0 bases at V and 2 bases at J, with 8 bases in the middle. CDR3 sequence (DNA): TGTGCCAGCAGTTACTCACAGGGACCCTACGAGCAGTACTTC. It codes for CASSYSQGPYEQYF.

This clone was detected only a few times. J is TRBJ2-1 and V is TRBV25-1; 9 positions agree with TRBD2. Germline assignment: CDR1 MGHDK and CDR2 SYGVNS. J lost 7 bases, V lost 4 bases, and 5 bases had no gene match. The CDR3 loop spans 14 amino acids. The CDR3 loop is CASSVSGRSNEQFF. DNA for the CDR3: TGTGCCAGCAGTGTCAGCGGGAGGTCTAATGAGCAGTTCTTC. The entire variable domain, with the rest obtained from reference TRBV25-1 and TRBJ2-1, is as follows: EADIYQTPRYLVIGTGKKITLECSQTMGHDKMYWYQQDPGMELHLIHYSYGVNSTEKGDLSSESTVSRIRTEHFPLTLESARPSHTSQYLCASSVSGRSNEQFFGPGTRLTVL.

V gene TRBV6-5 combines with J gene TRBJ1-4, with D tentatively TRBD1 (5 bases). The V end lost 0 bases, the J end lost 3 bases, and 8 bases lay between the germline ends. The germline V gene has CDR1 MNHEY and CDR2 SVGAGI. The CDR3 extends over 15 amino acids. Here the CDR3 reads CASSYSGQANEKLFF. The CDR3 coding sequence is TGTGCCAGCAGTTACTCGGGGCAGGCTAATGAAAAACTGTTTTTT.

The CDR3 loop is CASSQAGGAETQYF. The DNA for the CDR3 is TGCGCCAGCAGTCAAGCAGGTGGGGCGGAGACCCAGTACTTC. J is TRBJ2-5 and V is TRBV10-2; maybe TRBD1 (5 bases). The CDR3 contains 14 residues. Germline lookup yields CDR1 WSHSY and CDR2 SAAADI. V lost 5 bases and J 5 bases, leaving 15 bases between the germline ends.

This chain connects TRBV19 to TRBJ2-3, with 11 bases fitting TRBD2. The V gene's germline CDR1 is LNHDA and CDR2 SQIVND (reference sequence). The CDR3 consists of 14 residues. V was clipped by 10 bases and J by 1 base; unmatched bases: 4. As DNA, the CDR3 is TGTGCCACGGAGGGACTAGCGGGCACAGATACGCAGTATTTT. Protein sequence: CATEGLAGTDTQYF.

The V and J genes are TRBV9 and TRBJ2-5; 12 nucleotides line up with TRBD2. Germline V gene lookup returns CDR1 SGDLS and CDR2 YYNGEE. The CDR3 loop spans 17 amino acids. V was pared by 4 bases and J by 4 bases, with 11 bases of the junction left unmatched. The CDR3, as DNA: TGTGCCAGCAGCCCCATTCTCCTAGCGGGGGGGGGAGAGACCCAGTACTTC. Translation: CASSPILLAGGGETQYF.

J is TRBJ1-1 and V is TRBV5-4; TRBD1 matches at 7 bases. After removal of 3 bases from V and 2 bases from J, the junction contained 10 bases not matched to a gene. Germline CDR1 and CDR2: SGHNT and YYREEE (reference sequence). The CDR3 is made up of 16 amino acids. CDR3 protein: CASSSPKTGTNTEAFF. In DNA form, the CDR3 reads TGTGCCAGCAGCTCCCCAAAGACAGGGACAAACACTGAAGCTTTCTTT. Variable domain in full (rest from reference TRBV5-4 and TRBJ1-1): ETGVTQSPTHLIKTRGQQVTLRCSSQSGHNTVSWYQQALGQGPQFIFQYYREEENGRGNFPPRFSGLQFPNYSSELNVNALELDDSALYLCASSSPKTGTNTEAFFGQGTRLTVV.

CDR3 DNA sequence: TGTGCCAGCTCACCGGGACTAGCGGGGCTCAACGCTGAGCAGTTCTTC. Protein product: CASSPGLAGLNAEQFF. The chain is built from TRBV18 and TRBJ2-1; 13 positions agree with TRBD2. J was trimmed by 9 bases and V by 3 bases; bases with no gene match: 8. This CDR3 has 16 residues. Germline loops: CDR1 KGHSH, CDR2 LQKENI.

V gene TRBV5-1 combines with J gene TRBJ1-3; D call uncertain. The CDR3 loop spans 17 amino acids. CDR1 is SGHRS, CDR2 YFSETQ, per germline. With 3 bases removed from V and 4 bases from J, the gap between germline ends came to 20 bases. CDR3 in amino acids: CASSSNAPTEGGNTIYF. The DNA for the CDR3 is TGCGCCAGCAGCTCCAACGCCCCGACGGAGGGCGGAAACACCATATATTTT.

V is TRBV10-3 and J is TRBJ2-1; 7 positions agree with TRBD1. This CDR3 comprises 13 residues. Germline CDR1 is ENHRY and CDR2 is SYGVKD. With V trimmed by 5 bases and J by 6 bases, 4 bases remained unmatched. The CDR3 loop reads CAISWDSSNEQFF. The CDR3 DNA is TGTGCCATCAGTTGGGACAGCTCCAATGAGCAGTTCTTC.

This clone appeared a single time. The CDR3 is CASSEDRGNTEAFF. DNA for the CDR3: TGTGCCAGCAGTGAGGACAGAGGGAACACTGAAGCTTTCTTT. The rearrangement joins TRBV2 to TRBJ1-1; D may be TRBD1 (6 bases). Looked up from germline, CDR1 is SNHLY and CDR2 is FYNNEI. The CDR3 length is 14 residues. V lost 3 bases and J 1 base, leaving 9 bases between the germline ends.

The rearrangement uses TRBV7-2 and TRBJ2-1; 11 nucleotides line up with TRBD2. CDR1 and CDR2 (germline): SGHTA, FQGNSA. The CDR3 length is 15 residues. V lost 4 bases and J lost 2; bases outside the gene matches: 1. This CDR3 is CASSSSGRPYNEQFF. The CDR3 DNA follows: TGTGCCAGCAGCTCTAGCGGGAGGCCCTACAATGAGCAGTTCTTC.

The J gene is TRBJ2-7, the V gene TRBV14, with D maybe TRBD2 (5 bases). Trimming took off 4 bases at V and 2 bases at J, with 9 bases between the two ends. The CDR3 covers 13 residues. Germline V lookup: CDR1 SGHDN, CDR2 FVKESK. The CDR3 protein is CASSLAGAYEQYF. Here the CDR3 DNA reads TGTGCCAGCAGCCTCGCCGGGGCCTACGAGCAGTACTTC. Full variable domain (rest looked up from reference TRBV14 and TRBJ2-7): EAGVTQFPSHSVIEKGQTVTLRCDPISGHDNLYWYRRVMGKEIKFLLHFVKESKQDESGMPNNRFLAERTGGTYSTLKVQPAELEDSGVYFCASSLAGAYEQYFGPGTRLTVT.

A single count supports this clone. This sequence joins TRBV6-5 and TRBJ2-2; D not resolved. V was clipped by 6 bases and J by 0 bases, with 5 bases between them. This CDR3 contains 13 residues. Germline CDR1 and CDR2: MNHEY and SVGAGI. The CDR3 nucleotides read TGTGCCAGCAGCACACCGAACACCGGGGAGCTGTTTTTT. It translates to CASSTPNTGELFF.

This chain joins TRBV2 and TRBJ2-1, with D hard to call. CDR3 length: 12 amino acids. With 6 bases removed from V and 9 bases from J, the gap between germline ends came to 12 bases. The germline gives CDR1 SNHLY, CDR2 FYNNEI. As DNA, the CDR3 is TGTGCCAGCAGAGGTGACATGTCTGAGCAGTTCTTC. It translates to CASRGDMSEQFF.

The rearrangement uses TRBV4-3 and TRBJ1-2, with 7 bases fitting TRBD1. Losses at the gene ends were 4 bases for V and 1 base for J; bases not matched to a gene: 15. This CDR3 has 18 amino acids. The germline V gene has CDR1 LGHNA and CDR2 YSLEER. This CDR3 reads CASSRFTDRVSLNYGYTF. In nucleotides, the CDR3 is TGCGCCAGCAGCCGCTTTACCGACAGGGTCTCCCTTAACTATGGCTACACCTTC.

V gene TRBV7-7 combines with J gene TRBJ2-5; D possibly corresponds to TRBD1 (6 bases). The germline gives CDR1 SSHAT, CDR2 FNYEAQ (reference sequence). The CDR3 totals 13 residues. The ends were cut back, 5 bases at V and 4 bases at J, with 11 bases in the middle. The CDR3 loop reads CASSRDRLETQYF. The CDR3 coding sequence is TGTGCCAGCAGCCGTGACAGGTTAGAGACCCAGTACTTC.